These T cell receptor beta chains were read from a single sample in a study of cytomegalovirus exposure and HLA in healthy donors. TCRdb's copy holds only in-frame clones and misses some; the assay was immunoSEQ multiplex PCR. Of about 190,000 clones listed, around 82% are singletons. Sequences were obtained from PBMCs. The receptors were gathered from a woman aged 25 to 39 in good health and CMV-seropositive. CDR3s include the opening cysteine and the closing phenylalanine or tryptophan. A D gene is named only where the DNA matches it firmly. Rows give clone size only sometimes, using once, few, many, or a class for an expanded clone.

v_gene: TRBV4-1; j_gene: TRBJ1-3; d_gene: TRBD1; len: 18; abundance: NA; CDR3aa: CASSHRGGRDRGGNTIYF; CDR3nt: TGCGCCAGCAGCCACCGAGGGGGCAGAGACAGGGGCGGGAACACCATATATTTT
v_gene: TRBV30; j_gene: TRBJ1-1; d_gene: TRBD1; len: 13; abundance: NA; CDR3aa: CACSGGRGTEAFF; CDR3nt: TGTGCCTGCTCAGGGGGCCGGGGCACTGAAGCTTTCTTT
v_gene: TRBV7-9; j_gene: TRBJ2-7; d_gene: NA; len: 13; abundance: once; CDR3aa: CASIPDGAYEQYF; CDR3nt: TGTGCCAGCATTCCTGACGGAGCCTACGAGCAGTACTTC
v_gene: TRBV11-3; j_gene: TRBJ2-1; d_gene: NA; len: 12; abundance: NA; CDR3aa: CASSLVRGEQFF; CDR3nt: TGTGCCAGCAGCTTAGTTAGGGGTGAGCAGTTCTTC
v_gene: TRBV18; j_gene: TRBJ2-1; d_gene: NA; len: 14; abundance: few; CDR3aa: CASSPQPGSNEQFF; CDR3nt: TGTGCCAGCTCACCCCAGCCGGGGAGTAATGAGCAGTTCTTC
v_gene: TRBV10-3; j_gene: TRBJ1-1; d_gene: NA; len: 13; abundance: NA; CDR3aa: CAVTQGLNTEAFF; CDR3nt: TGTGCCGTCACACAGGGCCTGAACACTGAAGCTTTCTTT
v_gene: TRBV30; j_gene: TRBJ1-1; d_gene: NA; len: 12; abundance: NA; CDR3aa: CAWSLMGPEAFF; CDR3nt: TGTGCCTGGAGTCTAATGGGGCCTGAAGCTTTCTTT
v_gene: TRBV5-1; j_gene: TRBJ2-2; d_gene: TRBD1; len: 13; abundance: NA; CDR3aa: CASSAGGRGELFF; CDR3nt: TGCGCCAGCAGCGCAGGGGGTCGCGGGGAGCTGTTTTTT
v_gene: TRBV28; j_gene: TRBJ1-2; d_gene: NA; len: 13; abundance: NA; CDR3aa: CASSPGDSYGYTF; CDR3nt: TGTGCCAGCAGTCCGGGGGACTCCTATGGCTACACCTTC
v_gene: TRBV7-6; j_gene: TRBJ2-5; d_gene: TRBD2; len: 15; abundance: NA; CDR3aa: CASSPGLAKGETQYF; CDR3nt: TGTGCCAGCAGCCCCGGACTAGCCAAAGGAGAGACCCAGTACTTC
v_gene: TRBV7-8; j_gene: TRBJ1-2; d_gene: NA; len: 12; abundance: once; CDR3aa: CASSWEGKGYTF; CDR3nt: TGTGCCAGCAGCTGGGAGGGCAAGGGCTACACCTTC
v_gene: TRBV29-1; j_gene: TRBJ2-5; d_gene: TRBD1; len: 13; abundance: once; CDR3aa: CSVRNRGAETQYF; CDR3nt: TGCAGCGTTCGGAACAGGGGGGCAGAGACCCAGTACTTC
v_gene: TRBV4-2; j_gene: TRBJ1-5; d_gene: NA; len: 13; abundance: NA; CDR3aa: CASSQLQGQPQHF; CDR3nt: TGTGCCAGCAGCCAACTACAGGGTCAGCCCCAGCATTTT
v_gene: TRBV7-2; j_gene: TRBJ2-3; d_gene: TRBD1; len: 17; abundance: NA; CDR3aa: CASSLYPGGLSTDTQYF; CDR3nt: TGTGCCAGCAGCTTATATCCAGGGGGCCTTAGCACAGATACGCAGTATTTT
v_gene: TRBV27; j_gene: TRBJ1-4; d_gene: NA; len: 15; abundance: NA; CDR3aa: CASSGLERANEKLFF; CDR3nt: TGTGCCAGCAGCGGACTGGAACGGGCAAATGAAAAACTGTTTTTT
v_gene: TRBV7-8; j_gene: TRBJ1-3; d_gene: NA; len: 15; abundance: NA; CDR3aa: CASSLVGRGGNTIYF; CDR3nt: TGTGCCAGCAGCTTAGTGGGCAGGGGTGGTAACACCATATATTTT
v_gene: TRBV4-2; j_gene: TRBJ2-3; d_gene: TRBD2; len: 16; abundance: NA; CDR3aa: CASSQGASGATDTQYF; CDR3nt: TGTGCCAGCAGCCAAGGGGCTAGCGGGGCTACAGATACGCAGTATTTT
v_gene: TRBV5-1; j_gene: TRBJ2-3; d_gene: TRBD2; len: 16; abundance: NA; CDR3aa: CASSLRLAGARDTQYF; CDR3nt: TGCGCCAGCAGCTTGAGACTAGCGGGAGCAAGAGATACGCAGTATTTT
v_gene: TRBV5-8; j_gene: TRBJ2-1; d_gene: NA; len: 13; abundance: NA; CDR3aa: CASSFSGRDEQFF; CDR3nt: TGTGCCAGCAGCTTTAGCGGTCGAGATGAGCAGTTCTTC
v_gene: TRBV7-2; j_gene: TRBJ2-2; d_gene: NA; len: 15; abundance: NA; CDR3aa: CASSLAVDFTGELFF; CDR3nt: TGTGCCAGCAGCTTAGCGGTGGACTTCACCGGGGAGCTGTTTTTT
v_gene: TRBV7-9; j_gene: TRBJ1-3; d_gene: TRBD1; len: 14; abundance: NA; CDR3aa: CASSWGDRANTIYF; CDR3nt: TGTGCCAGCAGCTGGGGGGACAGGGCAAACACCATATATTTT
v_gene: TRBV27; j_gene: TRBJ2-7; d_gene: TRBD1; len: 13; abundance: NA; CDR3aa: CASSLSGGTGQYF; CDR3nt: TGTGCCAGCAGTTTATCTGGTGGGACAGGTCAGTACTTC
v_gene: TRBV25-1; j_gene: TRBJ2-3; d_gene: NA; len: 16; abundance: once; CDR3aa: CASSELTGASTDTQYF; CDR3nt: TGTGCCAGCAGTGAATTAACGGGAGCGAGCACAGATACGCAGTATTTT
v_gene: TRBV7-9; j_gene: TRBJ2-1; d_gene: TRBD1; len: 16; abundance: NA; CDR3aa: CASSTDRGISYNEQFF; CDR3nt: TGTGCCAGCAGCACCGACAGGGGGATATCCTACAATGAGCAGTTCTTC
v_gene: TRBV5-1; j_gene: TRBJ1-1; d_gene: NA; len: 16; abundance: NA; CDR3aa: CASSFGLGAPNTEAFF; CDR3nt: TGCGCCAGCAGCTTTGGTTTGGGGGCGCCGAACACTGAAGCTTTCTTT
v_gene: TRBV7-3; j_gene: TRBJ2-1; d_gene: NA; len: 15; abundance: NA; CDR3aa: CASSRGGGPYNEQFF; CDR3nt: TGTGCCAGCAGCCGAGGGGGGGGGCCCTACAATGAGCAGTTCTTC
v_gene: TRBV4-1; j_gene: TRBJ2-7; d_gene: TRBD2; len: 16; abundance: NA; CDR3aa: CASSRTVGLASNEQYF; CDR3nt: TGCGCCAGCAGCCGTACAGTAGGACTAGCCTCGAACGAGCAGTACTTC
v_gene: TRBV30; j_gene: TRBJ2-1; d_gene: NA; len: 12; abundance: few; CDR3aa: CAWSPGHNEQFF; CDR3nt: TGTGCCTGGAGTCCAGGTCACAATGAGCAGTTCTTC
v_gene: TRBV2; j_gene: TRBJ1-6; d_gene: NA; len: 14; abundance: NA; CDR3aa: CASSGLADNSPLHF; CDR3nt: TGTGCCAGCAGTGGTTTGGCGGATAATTCACCCCTCCATTTT
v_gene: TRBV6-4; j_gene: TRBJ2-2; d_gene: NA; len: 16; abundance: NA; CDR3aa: CASSDSKAWRDGELFF; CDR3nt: TGTGCCAGCAGTGACTCAAAGGCGTGGAGGGACGGGGAGCTGTTTTTT
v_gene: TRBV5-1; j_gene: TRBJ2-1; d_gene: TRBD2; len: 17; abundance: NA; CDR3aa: CASKPSGGPSRYNEQFF; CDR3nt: TGCGCCAGCAAGCCCAGCGGGGGCCCTTCTAGATACAATGAGCAGTTCTTC
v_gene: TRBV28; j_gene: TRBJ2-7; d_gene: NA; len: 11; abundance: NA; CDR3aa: CASSLRVEQYF; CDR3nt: TGTGCCAGCAGCTTGAGGGTGGAGCAGTACTTC
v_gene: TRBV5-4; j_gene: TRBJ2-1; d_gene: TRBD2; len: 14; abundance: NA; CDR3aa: CASRSGVSYNEQFF; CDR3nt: TGTGCCAGCAGGAGCGGGGTTTCCTACAATGAGCAGTTCTTC
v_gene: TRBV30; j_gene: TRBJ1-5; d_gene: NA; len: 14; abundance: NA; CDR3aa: CAWSPPLSNQPQHF; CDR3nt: TGTGCCTGGAGTCCCCCCCTTAGCAATCAGCCCCAGCATTTT
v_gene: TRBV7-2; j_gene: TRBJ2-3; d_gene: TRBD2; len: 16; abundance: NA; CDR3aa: CASSARPGLAGGTQYF; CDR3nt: TGTGCCAGCTCCGCGCGACCGGGACTAGCGGGGGGGACGCAGTATTTT
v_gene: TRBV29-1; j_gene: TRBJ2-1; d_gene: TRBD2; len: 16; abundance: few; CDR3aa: CSAQFEREGSYNEQFF; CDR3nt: TGCAGCGCGCAGTTTGAGCGGGAGGGTTCCTACAATGAGCAGTTCTTC
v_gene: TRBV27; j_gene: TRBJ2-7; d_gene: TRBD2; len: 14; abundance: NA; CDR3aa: CASSLSGGTYEQYF; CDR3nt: TGTGCCAGCAGTTTAAGCGGGGGAACCTACGAGCAGTACTTC
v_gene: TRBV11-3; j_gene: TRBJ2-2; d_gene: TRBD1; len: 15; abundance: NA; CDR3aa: CASSFGTGDVGELFF; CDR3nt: TGTGCCAGCAGCTTCGGGACAGGGGATGTAGGGGAGCTGTTTTTT
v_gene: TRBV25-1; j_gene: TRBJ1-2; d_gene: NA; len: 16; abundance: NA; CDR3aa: CASSDPTGPKGYGYTF; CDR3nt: TGTGCCAGCAGTGACCCCACAGGCCCAAAAGGCTATGGCTACACCTTC
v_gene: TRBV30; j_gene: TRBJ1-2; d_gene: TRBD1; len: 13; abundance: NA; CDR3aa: CAWSVLGTDGYTF; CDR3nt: TGTGCCTGGAGTGTACTCGGGACAGATGGCTACACCTTC
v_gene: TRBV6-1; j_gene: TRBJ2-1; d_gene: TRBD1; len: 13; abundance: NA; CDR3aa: CASSLTGNNEQFF; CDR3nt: TGTGCCAGCAGCCTGACAGGGAACAATGAGCAGTTCTTC
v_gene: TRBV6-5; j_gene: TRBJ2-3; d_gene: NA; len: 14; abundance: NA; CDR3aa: CASSYSTPTDTQYF; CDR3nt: TGTGCCAGCAGTTATAGTACCCCGACAGATACGCAGTATTTT
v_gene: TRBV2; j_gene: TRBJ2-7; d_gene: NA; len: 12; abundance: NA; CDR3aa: CASRDRAPEQYF; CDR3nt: TGTGCCAGCAGGGACAGAGCCCCCGAGCAGTACTTC
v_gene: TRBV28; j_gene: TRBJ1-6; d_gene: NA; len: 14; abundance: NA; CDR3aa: CASKKESYNSPLHF; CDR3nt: TGTGCCAGCAAGAAAGAGTCCTATAATTCACCCCTCCACTTT
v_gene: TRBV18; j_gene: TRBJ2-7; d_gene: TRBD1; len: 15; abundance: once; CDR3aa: CASSPTGTGTYEQYF; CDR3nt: TGTGCCAGCTCCCCGACCGGGACAGGGACCTACGAGCAGTACTTC
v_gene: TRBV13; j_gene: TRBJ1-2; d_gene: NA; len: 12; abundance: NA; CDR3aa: CASSLEVGGYTF; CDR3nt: TGTGCCAGCAGCTTGGAGGTTGGGGGCTACACCTTC
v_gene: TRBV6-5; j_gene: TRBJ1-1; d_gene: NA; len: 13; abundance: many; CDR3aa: CASSYVLNTEAFF; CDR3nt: TGTGCCAGCAGTTACGTGCTAAACACTGAAGCTTTCTTT
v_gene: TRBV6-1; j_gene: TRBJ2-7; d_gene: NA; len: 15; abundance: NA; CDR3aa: CASTEYRHFGYEQYF; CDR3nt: TGTGCCAGCACCGAATACCGACACTTCGGCTACGAGCAGTACTTC
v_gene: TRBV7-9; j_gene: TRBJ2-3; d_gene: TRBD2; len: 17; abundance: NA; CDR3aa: CASSLGADGGILDTQYF; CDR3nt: TGTGCCAGCAGCTTAGGGGCCGACGGGGGGATACTGGATACGCAGTATTTT
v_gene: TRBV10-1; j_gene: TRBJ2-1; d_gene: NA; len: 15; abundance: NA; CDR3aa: CASSAATGPPNEQFF; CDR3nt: TGCGCCAGCAGTGCCGCGACAGGACCCCCTAATGAGCAGTTCTTC
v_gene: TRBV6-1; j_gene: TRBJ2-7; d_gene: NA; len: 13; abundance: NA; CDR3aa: CASSGRLDSEQYF; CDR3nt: TGTGCCAGCAGCGGGAGACTAGATTCCGAGCAGTACTTC
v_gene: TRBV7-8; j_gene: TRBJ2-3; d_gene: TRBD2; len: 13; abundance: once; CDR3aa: CASSLGGGLVQYF; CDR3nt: TGTGCCAGCAGCTTAGGAGGGGGACTAGTTCAATATTTT
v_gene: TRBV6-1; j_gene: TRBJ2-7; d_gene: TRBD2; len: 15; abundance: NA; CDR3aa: CASILAGGPNYEQYF; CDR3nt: TGTGCCAGCATACTAGCGGGAGGGCCTAACTACGAGCAGTACTTC